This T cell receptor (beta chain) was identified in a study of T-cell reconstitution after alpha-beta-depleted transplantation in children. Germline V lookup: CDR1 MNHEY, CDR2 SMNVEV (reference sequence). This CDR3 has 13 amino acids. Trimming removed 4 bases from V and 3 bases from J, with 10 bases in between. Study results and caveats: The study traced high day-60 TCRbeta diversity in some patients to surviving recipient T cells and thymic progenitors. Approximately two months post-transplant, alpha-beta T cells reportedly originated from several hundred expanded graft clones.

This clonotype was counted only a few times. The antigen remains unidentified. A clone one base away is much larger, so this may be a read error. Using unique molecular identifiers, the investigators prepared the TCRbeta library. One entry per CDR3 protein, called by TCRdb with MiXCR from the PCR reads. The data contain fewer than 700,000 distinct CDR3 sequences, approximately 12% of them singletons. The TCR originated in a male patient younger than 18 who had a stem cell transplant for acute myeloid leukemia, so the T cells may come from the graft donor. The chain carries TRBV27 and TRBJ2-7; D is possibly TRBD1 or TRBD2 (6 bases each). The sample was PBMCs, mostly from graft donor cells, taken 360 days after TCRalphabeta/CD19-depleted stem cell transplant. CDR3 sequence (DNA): TGTGCCAGCAGTTGGGGGGCGCTCTACGAGCAGTACTTC. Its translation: CASSWGALYEQYF.